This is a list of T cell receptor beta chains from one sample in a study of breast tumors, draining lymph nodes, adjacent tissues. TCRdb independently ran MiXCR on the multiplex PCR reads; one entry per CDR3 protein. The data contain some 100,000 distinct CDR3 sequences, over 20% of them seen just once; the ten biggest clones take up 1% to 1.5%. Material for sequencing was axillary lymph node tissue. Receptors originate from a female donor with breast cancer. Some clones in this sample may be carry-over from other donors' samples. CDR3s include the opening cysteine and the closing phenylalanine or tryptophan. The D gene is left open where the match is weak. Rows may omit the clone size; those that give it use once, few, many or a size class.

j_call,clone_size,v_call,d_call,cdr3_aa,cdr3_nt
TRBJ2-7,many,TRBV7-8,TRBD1,CASGLRDRALEQYF,TGTGCCAGCGGCTTGAGGGACAGGGCTCTTGAGCAGTACTTC
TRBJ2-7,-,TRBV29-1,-,CSVESTNPPYERYF,TGCAGCGTTGAATCTACCAACCCCCCCTACGAGCGGTACTTC
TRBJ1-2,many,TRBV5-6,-,CASSWGSGGRGYGYTF,TGTGCCAGCTCCTGGGGCAGTGGGGGCCGGGGGTATGGCTACACCTTC
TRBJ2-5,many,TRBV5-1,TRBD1,CASSFTGQGNRKTQYF,TGCGCCAGCAGCTTCACGGGACAGGGGAATCGAAAGACCCAGTACTTC
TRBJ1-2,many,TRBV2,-,CASSEAQGPYGYTF,TGTGCCAGCAGTGAGGCCCAGGGCCCCTATGGCTACACCTTC
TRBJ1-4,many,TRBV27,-,CASSLWVNEKLFF,TGTGCCAGCAGTTTATGGGTTAATGAAAAACTGTTTTTT
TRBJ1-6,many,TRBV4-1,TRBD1,CASSQKGQGIGSPLHF,TGCGCCAGCAGCCAAAAGGGACAGGGAATAGGTTCACCCCTCCACTTT
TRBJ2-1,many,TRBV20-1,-,CSATTGFLYNEQFF,TGCAGTGCTACCACAGGTTTCCTTTACAATGAGCAGTTCTTC
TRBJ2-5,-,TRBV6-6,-,CASRDSNQETQYF,TGTGCCAGCAGGGACAGCAACCAAGAGACCCAGTACTTC
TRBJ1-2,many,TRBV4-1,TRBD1,CASSQQQGAYDYGYTF,TGCGCCAGCAGCCAGCAACAGGGGGCGTACGACTATGGCTACACCTTC
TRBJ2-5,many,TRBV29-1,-,CSVVISFFNRPQLQETQYF,TGCAGCGTTGTAATCTCTTTTTTTAACCGTCCACAGCTCCAAGAGACCCAGTACTTC
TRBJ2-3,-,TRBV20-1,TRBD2,CSARDPSGTSGRTDTQYF,TGCAGTGCTAGAGATCCTTCCGGGACTAGCGGGAGAACAGATACGCAGTATTTT
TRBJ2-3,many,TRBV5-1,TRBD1,CASSLAGGGPTDTQYF,TGCGCCAGCAGCTTGGCAGGGGGTGGCCCCACAGATACGCAGTATTTT
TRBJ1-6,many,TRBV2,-,CASSEQSGTTNSPLHF,TGTGCCAGCAGTGAACAATCCGGGACGACTAATTCACCCCTCCACTTT
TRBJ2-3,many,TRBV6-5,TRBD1,CASSYDREGTQYF,TGTGCCAGCAGTTACGACAGGGAAGGAACGCAGTATTTT
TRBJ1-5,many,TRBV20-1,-,CSARPSREGGPDQPQHF,TGCAGTGCTAGACCGTCAAGGGAAGGGGGTCCCGATCAGCCCCAGCATTTT
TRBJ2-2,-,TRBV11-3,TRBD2,CASSPIGGRTGELLF,TGTGCCAGCAGCCCTATCGGGGGGAGGACCGGGGAGCTGCTTTTT
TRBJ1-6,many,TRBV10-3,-,CAISESYISSSPLHF,TGTGCCATCAGTGAGTCCTACATTAGTAGTTCACCCCTCCACTTT
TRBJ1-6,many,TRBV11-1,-,CASSLRGRGNSPLHF,TGTGCCAGCAGCTTACGGGGGCGCGGTAATTCACCCCTCCACTTT
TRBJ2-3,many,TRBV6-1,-,CASSEAYSTDTQYF,TGTGCCAGCAGTGAAGCGTACAGCACAGATACGCAGTATTTT
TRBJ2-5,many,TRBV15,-,CATSRDLQGTETQYF,TGTGCCACCAGCAGAGATCTTCAGGGGACGGAGACCCAGTACTTC
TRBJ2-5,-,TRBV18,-,CASSPLGRKETQYF,TGTGCCAGCTCACCTTTGGGCAGAAAAGAGACCCAGTACTTC
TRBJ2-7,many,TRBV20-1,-,CSAPYSYEQYF,TGCAGTGCCCCCTACTCCTACGAGCAGTACTTC
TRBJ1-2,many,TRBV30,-,CAWTIVANYGYTF,TGTGCCTGGACTATCGTAGCTAACTATGGCTACACCTTC
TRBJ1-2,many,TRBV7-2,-,CASSPGIYNYGYTF,TGTGCCAGCAGCCCAGGCATCTATAACTATGGCTACACCTTC
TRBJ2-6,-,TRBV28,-,CASSLYSSGANVLTF,TGTGCCAGCAGTTTATACAGCTCTGGGGCCAACGTCCTGACTTTC
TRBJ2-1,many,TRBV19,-,CASSASSLYEQFF,TGTGCCAGTAGTGCCTCTAGCTTATATGAGCAGTTCTTC
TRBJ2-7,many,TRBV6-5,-,CASSYSALITYEQYF,TGTGCCAGCAGTTACTCGGCGCTGATTACCTACGAGCAGTACTTC
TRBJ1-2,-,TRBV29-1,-,CSVELWGGGGNGYTF,TGCAGCGTTGAATTATGGGGGGGGGGTGGTAATGGCTACACCTTC
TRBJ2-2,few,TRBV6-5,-,CASSLRQTTGELFF,TGTGCCAGCAGTCTTCGACAGACCACCGGGGAGCTGTTTTTT
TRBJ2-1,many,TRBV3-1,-,CASSQVQGQGLFF,TGTGCCAGCAGCCAAGTTCAGGGTCAAGGACTGTTCTTC
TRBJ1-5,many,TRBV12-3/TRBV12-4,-,CASSLEAYSNQPQHF,TGTGCCAGCAGTTTGGAGGCTTATAGCAATCAGCCCCAGCATTTT
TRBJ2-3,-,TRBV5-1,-,CASSLVPRGRSGGGGPSTDTQYF,TGCGCCAGCAGCTTGGTGCCCCGCGGCCGCAGCGGAGGCGGGGGCCCCAGCACAGATACGCAGTATTTT
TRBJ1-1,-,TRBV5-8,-,CASSLVWQGSWEAFF,TGTGCCAGCAGCTTGGTTTGGCAGGGCTCTTGGGAAGCTTTCTTT
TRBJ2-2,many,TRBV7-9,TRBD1,CASSPRDRVTGELFF,TGTGCCAGCAGCCCAAGGGACAGGGTTACCGGGGAGCTGTTTTTT
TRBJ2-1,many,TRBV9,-,CASSVGVGSYNEQFF,TGTGCCAGCAGCGTAGGGGTAGGCTCCTACAATGAGCAGTTCTTC
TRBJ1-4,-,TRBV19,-,CASRDRYPESEKLFF,TGTGCCAGTCGGGACCGCTACCCGGAAAGTGAAAAACTGTTTTTT
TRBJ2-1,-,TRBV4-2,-,CASSQTVGGPNEQFF,TGTGCCAGCAGCCAAACGGTGGGGGGGCCTAATGAGCAGTTCTTC
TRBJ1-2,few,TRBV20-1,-,CSAAWGGYTF,TGCAGTGCTGCGTGGGGTGGCTACACCTTC
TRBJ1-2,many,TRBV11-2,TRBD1,CASSPIGTGYGYTF,TGTGCCAGCAGCCCCATCGGGACAGGGTACGGCTACACCTTC
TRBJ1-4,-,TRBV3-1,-,CASSQPSEIKLFF,TGTGCCAGCAGCCAACCGTCTGAGATAAAACTGTTTTTT
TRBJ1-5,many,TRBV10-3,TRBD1,CAISETDRVTQPQHF,TGTGCCATCAGTGAGACGGACAGGGTCACTCAGCCCCAGCATTTT
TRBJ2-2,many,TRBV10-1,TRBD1,CASSFGQGASSGELFF,TGCGCCAGCAGTTTTGGACAGGGGGCGTCTTCCGGGGAGCTGTTTTTT
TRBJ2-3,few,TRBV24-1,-,CATSDADSRRIDTQYF,TGTGCCACCAGTGACGCGGACAGCCGGCGGATAGATACGCAGTATTTT
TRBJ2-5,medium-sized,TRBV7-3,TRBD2,CASSLWGGVQETQYF,TGTGCCAGCAGCTTATGGGGGGGAGTTCAAGAGACCCAGTACTTC